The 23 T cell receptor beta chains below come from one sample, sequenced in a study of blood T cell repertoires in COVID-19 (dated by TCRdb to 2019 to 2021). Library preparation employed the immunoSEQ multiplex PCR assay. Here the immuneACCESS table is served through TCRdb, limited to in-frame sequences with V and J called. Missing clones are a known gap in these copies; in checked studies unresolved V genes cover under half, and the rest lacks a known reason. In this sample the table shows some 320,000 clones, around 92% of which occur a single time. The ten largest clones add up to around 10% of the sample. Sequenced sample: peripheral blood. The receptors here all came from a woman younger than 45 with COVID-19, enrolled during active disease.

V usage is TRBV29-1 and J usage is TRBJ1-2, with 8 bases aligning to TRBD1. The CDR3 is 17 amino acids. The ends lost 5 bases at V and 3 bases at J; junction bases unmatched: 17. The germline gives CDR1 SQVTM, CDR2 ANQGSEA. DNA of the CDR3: TGCAGCGTTATTTCCGGGTCAACAGGGGGGCTATACTATGGCTACACCTTC. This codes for CSVISGSTGGLYYGYTF.

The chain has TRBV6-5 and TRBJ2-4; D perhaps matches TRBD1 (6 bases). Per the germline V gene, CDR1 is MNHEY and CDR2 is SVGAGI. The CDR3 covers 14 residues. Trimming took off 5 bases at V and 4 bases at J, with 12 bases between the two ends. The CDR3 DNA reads TGTGCCAGCAGTCTACTCGGACAGAAAAACATTCAGTACTTC. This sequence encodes CASSLLGQKNIQYF.

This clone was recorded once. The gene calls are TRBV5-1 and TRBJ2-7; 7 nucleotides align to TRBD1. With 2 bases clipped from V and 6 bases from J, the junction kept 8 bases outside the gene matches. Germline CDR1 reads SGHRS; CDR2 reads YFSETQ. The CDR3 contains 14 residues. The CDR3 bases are TGCGCCAGCAGCTTTGAGACAGGGATCCCCGAGCAGTACTTC. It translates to CASSFETGIPEQYF.

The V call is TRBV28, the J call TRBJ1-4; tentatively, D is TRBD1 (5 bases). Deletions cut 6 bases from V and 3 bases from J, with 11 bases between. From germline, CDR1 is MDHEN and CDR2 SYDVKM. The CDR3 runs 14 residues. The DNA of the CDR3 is TGTGCCAGCAGACATACAGGACCTAATGAAAAACTGTTTTTT. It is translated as CASRHTGPNEKLFF. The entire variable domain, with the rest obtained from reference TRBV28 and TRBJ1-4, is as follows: DVKVTQSSRYLVKRTGEKVFLECVQDMDHENMFWYRQDPGLGLRLIYFSYDVKMKEKGDIPEGYSVSREKKERFSLILESASTNQTSMYLCASRHTGPNEKLFFGSGTQLSVL.

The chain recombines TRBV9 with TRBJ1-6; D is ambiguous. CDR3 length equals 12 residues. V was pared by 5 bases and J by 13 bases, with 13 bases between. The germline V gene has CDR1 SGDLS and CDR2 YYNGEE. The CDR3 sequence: CASSLTAGPLHF. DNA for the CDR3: TGTGCCAGCAGTCTAACGGCGGGGCCCCTCCACTTT.

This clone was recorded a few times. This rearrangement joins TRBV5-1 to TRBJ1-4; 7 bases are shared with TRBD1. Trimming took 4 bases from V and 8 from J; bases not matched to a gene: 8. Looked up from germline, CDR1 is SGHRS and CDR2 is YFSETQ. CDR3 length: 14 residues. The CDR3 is CASSRDSLGEKLFF. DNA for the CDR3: TGCGCCAGCAGCCGGGACAGTCTAGGGGAAAAACTGTTTTTT.

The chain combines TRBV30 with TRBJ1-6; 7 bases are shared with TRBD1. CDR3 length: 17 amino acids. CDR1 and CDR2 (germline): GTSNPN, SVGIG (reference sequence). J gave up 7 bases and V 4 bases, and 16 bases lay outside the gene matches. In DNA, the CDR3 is TGTGCCTGGACCCCGGACAGGCTCGGAACTCTGAATTCACCCCTCCACTTT. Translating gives CAWTPDRLGTLNSPLHF.

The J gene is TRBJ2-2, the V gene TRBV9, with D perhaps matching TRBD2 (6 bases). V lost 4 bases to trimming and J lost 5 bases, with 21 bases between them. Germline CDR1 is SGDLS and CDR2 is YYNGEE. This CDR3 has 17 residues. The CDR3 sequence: CASSFRDLLRGTGELFF. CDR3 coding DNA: TGTGCCAGCAGCTTCCGGGACTTACTCCGTGGAACCGGGGAGCTGTTTTTT.

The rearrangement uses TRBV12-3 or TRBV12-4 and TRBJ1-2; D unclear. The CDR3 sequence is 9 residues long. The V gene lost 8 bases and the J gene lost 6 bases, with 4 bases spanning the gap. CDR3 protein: CASEDGYTF. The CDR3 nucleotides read TGTGCCAGCGAGGATGGCTACACCTTC.

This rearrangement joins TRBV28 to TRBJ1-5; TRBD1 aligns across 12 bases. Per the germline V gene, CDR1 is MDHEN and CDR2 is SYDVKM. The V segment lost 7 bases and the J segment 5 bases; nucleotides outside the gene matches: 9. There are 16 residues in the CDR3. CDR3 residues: CASKNRGTGGYQPQHF. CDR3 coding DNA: TGTGCCAGCAAGAACCGAGGGACAGGGGGCTATCAGCCCCAGCATTTT.

The CDR3 DNA sequence: TGCGCCAGCAGCCAAAGGGGGCGAAGCTATGGCTACACCTTC. As protein: CASSQRGRSYGYTF. The chain joins TRBV4-1 to TRBJ1-2; 7 bases are shared with TRBD1. This CDR3 contains 14 residues. Trimming at V came to 2 bases and at J to 4 bases, leaving 4 bases not matched to a gene. Germline CDR1 MGHRA, CDR2 YSYEKL.

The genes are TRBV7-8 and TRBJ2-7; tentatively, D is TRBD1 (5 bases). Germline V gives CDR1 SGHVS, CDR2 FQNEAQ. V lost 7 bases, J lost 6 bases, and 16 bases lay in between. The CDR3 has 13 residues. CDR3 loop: CASIQPGFSEQYF. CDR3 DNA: TGTGCCAGCATCCAACCAGGGTTTAGCGAGCAGTACTTC.

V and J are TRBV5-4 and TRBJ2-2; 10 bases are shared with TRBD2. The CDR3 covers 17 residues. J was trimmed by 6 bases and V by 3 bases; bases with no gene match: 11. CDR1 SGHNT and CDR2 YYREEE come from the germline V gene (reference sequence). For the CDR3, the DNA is TGTGCCAGCAGCTGGAAACTAGCGGGGTTCCCCCCCGGGGAGCTGTTTTTT. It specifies CASSWKLAGFPPGELFF.

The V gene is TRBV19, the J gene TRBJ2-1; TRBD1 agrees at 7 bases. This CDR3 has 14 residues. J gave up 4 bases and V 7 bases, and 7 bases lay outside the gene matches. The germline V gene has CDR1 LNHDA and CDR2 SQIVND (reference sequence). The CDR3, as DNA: TGTGCCAGTAACGGACAGGACTTATACAATGAGCAGTTCTTC. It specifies CASNGQDLYNEQFF.

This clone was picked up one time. CDR3 in amino acids: CASSARLAGLNEQFF. CDR3 coding DNA: TGTGCCAGCAGCGCCCGACTAGCGGGGCTCAATGAGCAGTTCTTC. J is TRBJ2-1 and V is TRBV9; TRBD2 matches at 11 bases. Germline trimming cut 3 bases from V and 6 bases from J; bases unmatched to any gene: 5. The CDR3 loop spans 15 amino acids. Germline assignment: CDR1 SGDLS and CDR2 YYNGEE.

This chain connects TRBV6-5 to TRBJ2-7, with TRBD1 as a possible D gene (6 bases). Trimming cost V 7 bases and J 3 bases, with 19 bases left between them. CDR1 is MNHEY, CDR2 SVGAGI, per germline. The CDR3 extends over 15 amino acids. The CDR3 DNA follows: TGTGCCAGCACCCGATCGGGGACAAAGTTCTACGAGCAGTACTTC. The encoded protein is CASTRSGTKFYEQYF.

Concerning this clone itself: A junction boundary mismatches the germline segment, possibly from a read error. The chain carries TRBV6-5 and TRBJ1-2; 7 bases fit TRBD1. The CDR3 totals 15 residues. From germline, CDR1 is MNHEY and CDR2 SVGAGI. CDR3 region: CASSYSNRGNYGYTF. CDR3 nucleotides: TGTGCCAGCAGTTACTCGAACAGGGGAAACTACGGCTACACCTTC.

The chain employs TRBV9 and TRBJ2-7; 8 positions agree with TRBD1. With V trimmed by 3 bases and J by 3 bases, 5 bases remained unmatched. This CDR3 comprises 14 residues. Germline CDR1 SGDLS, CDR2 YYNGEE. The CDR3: CASSAGTGGYEQYF. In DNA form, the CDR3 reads TGTGCCAGCAGCGCCGGGACAGGAGGCTACGAGCAGTACTTC.

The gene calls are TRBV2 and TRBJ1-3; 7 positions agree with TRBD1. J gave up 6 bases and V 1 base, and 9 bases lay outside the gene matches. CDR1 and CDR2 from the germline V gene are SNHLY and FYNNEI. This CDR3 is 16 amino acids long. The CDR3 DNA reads TGTGCCAGCAGTGAAGGTCAAACAGGGGTGGCAAACACCATATATTTT. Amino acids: CASSEGQTGVANTIYF. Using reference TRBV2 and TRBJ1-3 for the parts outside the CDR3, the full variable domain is EPEVTQTPSHQVTQMGQEVILRCVPISNHLYFYWYRQILGQKVEFLVSFYNNEISEKSEIFDDQFSVERPDGSNFTLKIRSTKLEDSAMYFCASSEGQTGVANTIYFGEGSWLTVV.

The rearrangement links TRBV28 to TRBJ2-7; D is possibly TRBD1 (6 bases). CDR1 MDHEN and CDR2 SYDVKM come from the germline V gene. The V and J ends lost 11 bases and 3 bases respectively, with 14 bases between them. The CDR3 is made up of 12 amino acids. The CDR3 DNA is TGTGCCGTTCGGAACAGGGTCTACGAGCAGTACTTC. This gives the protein CAVRNRVYEQYF.

In DNA form, the CDR3 reads TGTGCCAGCAGTGAGTTTCAGGGCCGGACTGAAGCTTTCTTT. This encodes CASSEFQGRTEAFF. V is TRBV2 and J is TRBJ1-1; perhaps TRBD1 as D (5 bases). The V end lost 3 bases, the J end lost 5 bases, and 13 bases lay between the germline ends. The CDR3 runs to 14 residues. CDR1 is SNHLY and CDR2 is FYNNEI in the germline V gene.

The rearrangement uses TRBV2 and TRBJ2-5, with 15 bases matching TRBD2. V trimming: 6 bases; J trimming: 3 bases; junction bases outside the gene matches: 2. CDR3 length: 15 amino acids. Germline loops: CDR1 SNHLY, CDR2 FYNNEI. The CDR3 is CASRRTSGGEETQYF. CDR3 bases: TGTGCCAGCAGGAGGACTAGCGGGGGGGAAGAGACCCAGTACTTC.

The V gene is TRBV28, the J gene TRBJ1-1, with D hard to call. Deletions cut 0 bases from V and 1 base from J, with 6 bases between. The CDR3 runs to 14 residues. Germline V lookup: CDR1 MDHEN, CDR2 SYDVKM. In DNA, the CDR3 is TGTGCCAGCAGTTTATGGTCCGGGAACACTGAAGCTTTCTTT. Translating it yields CASSLWSGNTEAFF.